This T cell receptor beta chain was found in a study of blood T cell repertoires in COVID-19. V shed 8 bases and J shed 1 base, with 11 bases lying between them. The CDR3 extends over 13 amino acids. CDR1 is MNHEY, CDR2 SVGAGI, per germline. The assay was immunoSEQ multiplex PCR, and TCRdb's table has in-frame clones only and misses some. Altogether roughly 160,000 clones are present, 80% to 90% being singletons, with the ten largest covering roughly a fifth. The sample holds one count of this clone. The source is a woman in her 70s who had recovered from COVID-19. This sequence joins TRBV6-5 and TRBJ1-1; D ambiguous. Sequences were obtained from peripheral blood. The CDR3 protein is CASGQPPNTEAFF. DNA of the CDR3: TGTGCCAGCGGGCAGCCACCGAACACTGAAGCTTTCTTT.